These 28 T cell receptor beta chains share one sample of origin, sequenced in a study of identifying expanded T cells in peripheral blood (dated by TCRdb to about 2019). To prepare the library, the immunoSEQ multiplex PCR assay was applied. TCRdb limited this immuneACCESS table to in-frame rearrangements with V and J called. A share of clones is missing; checked studies link under half to unresolved V genes, and the rest is unexplained. The sample table records about 100,000 clones; 70% to 90% of these occur just once. The ten top clones hold 15% to 20% of the sample. The sequenced sample was blood. The receptors stem from a person aged 18-70 years in good health.

This chain joins TRBV18 and TRBJ1-2, with 10 bases fitting TRBD1. Germline V gene data show CDR1 as KGHSH and CDR2 as LQKENI. The CDR3 totals 15 residues. With V trimmed by 3 bases and J by 3 bases, 4 bases remained unmatched. The CDR3 loop reads CASSPRQGADYGYTF. CDR3 nucleotide sequence: TGTGCCAGCTCACCGAGACAGGGGGCTGACTATGGCTACACCTTC. The full variable domain, completed using reference TRBV18 and TRBJ1-2, is NAGVMQNPRHLVRRRGQEARLRCSPMKGHSHVYWYRQLPEEGLKFMVYLQKENIIDESGMPKERFSAEFPKEGPSILRIQQVVRGDSAAYFCASSPRQGADYGYTFGSGTRLTVV.

This chain connects TRBV5-6 to TRBJ1-5; D is possibly TRBD1 (5 bases). Germline CDR1 SGHDT, CDR2 YYEEEE. V was clipped by 4 bases and J by 7 bases, with 12 bases between them. CDR3 length: 13 amino acids. The CDR3 coding sequence is TGTGCCAGCAGCCCGGGGCCCGAGCAGCCCCAGCATTTT. Its translation: CASSPGPEQPQHF.

The rearrangement links TRBV11-3 to TRBJ2-5; maybe TRBD2 (6 bases). The ends were cut back, 5 bases at V and 2 bases at J, with 9 bases in the middle. This CDR3 region has 13 residues. CDR1 is SGHNT, CDR2 YENEEA, per germline. Written as DNA, the CDR3 is TGTGCCAGCAGCCAGGGACTGCAAGAGACCCAGTACTTC. Its protein product is CASSQGLQETQYF.

The gene calls are TRBV4-3 and TRBJ1-4; TRBD1 aligns across 11 bases. The CDR3 is made up of 15 amino acids. The germline V gene has CDR1 LGHNA and CDR2 YSLEER. V was clipped by 0 bases and J by 10 bases; unmatched bases: 4. Written as DNA, the CDR3 is TGCGCCAGCAGCCAAGATTTGGACAGGGGGCTAAAACTGTTTTTT. Amino acids: CASSQDLDRGLKLFF.

The chain has TRBV2 and TRBJ1-6; TRBD1 matches 9 bases. Germline-derived CDR1 and CDR2 are SNHLY and FYNNEI. Trimming at V came to 5 bases and at J to 11 bases, leaving 7 bases not matched to a gene. This CDR3 contains 14 residues. The CDR3 is CASSTGTGWAPLHF. The CDR3 DNA follows: TGTGCCAGCAGTACCGGGACAGGGTGGGCACCCCTCCACTTT.

The sample holds a few counts of this clone. V gene TRBV7-2 combines with J gene TRBJ1-6; possible D gene TRBD1, 5 bases. In germline, CDR1 is SGHTA, CDR2 FQGNSA. V lost 3 bases, J lost 3 bases, and 12 bases lay in between. CDR3 length: 16 amino acids. CDR3 sequence (DNA): TGTGCCAGCAGCTTTAGGAGTCAGGGCTATAATTCACCCCTCCACTTT. Translating it yields CASSFRSQGYNSPLHF.

This chain uses TRBV7-8 with TRBJ1-2; possible D gene TRBD1, 6 bases. Germline values: CDR1 SGHVS, CDR2 FQNEAQ. Trimming removed 0 bases at V and 0 bases at J, with 17 bases between. The length of the CDR3 is 18 residues. The CDR3 region is CASSLAGGYLWANYGYTF. DNA of the CDR3: TGTGCCAGCAGCTTAGCAGGGGGTTATCTCTGGGCTAACTATGGCTACACCTTC.

J is TRBJ2-2 and V is TRBV29-1; the D is unclear. V lost 0 bases, J lost 3 bases, and 5 bases lay in between. The germline V gene has CDR1 SQVTM and CDR2 ANQGSEA. The length of the CDR3 is 13 residues. The CDR3 sequence is CSVEDGDTGELFF. Here the CDR3 DNA reads TGCAGCGTTGAAGACGGAGACACCGGGGAGCTGTTTTTT.

The rearrangement joins TRBV5-1 to TRBJ1-1; D is unresolved. Germline CDR1 is SGHRS and CDR2 is YFSETQ. The CDR3 runs 13 residues. V dropped 1 base and J dropped 3 bases, with 7 bases sitting between them. The CDR3 protein is CASSLQSDTEAFF. DNA of the CDR3: TGCGCCAGCAGCTTGCAGTCGGACACTGAAGCTTTCTTT.

In nucleotides, the CDR3 is TGTGCCTGGAGTCGGGACAGCAATAATTCACCCCTCCACTTT. Its protein product is CAWSRDSNNSPLHF. The chain has TRBV30 and TRBJ1-6; 7 bases match TRBD1. V shed 2 bases, J shed 5 bases, and the junction held 3 bases outside the gene matches. CDR3 size: 14 residues. Germline V gene lookup returns CDR1 GTSNPN and CDR2 SVGIG (reference sequence).

This clone was seen only once. The chain combines TRBV27 with TRBJ2-1, with 11 bases identical to TRBD2. V shed 1 base and J 8 bases; nucleotides not matched to a gene: 7. CDR3 length equals 16 residues. CDR1 and CDR2 from the germline V gene are MNHEY and SMNVEV (reference sequence). CDR3 sequence reads: CASSLFPSGGRDEQFF. The CDR3 DNA sequence: TGTGCCAGCAGTTTATTTCCTAGCGGGGGGCGAGATGAGCAGTTCTTC.

This chain connects TRBV19 to TRBJ2-3; D gene uncertain. Trimming pared 9 bases from V and 2 bases from J, leaving 15 bases between. Germline V gene lookup returns CDR1 LNHDA and CDR2 SQIVND (reference sequence). The CDR3 totals 14 residues. CDR3 amino acids: CASNRHLTTDTQYF. CDR3 coding DNA: TGTGCCAGCAACCGACACCTAACCACAGATACGCAGTATTTT.

This rearrangement joins TRBV25-1 to TRBJ2-2, with D maybe TRBD2 (6 bases). CDR1 is MGHDK, CDR2 SYGVNS, per germline. V was pared by 3 bases and J by 0 bases, with 11 bases between. The CDR3 runs to 16 residues. Here the CDR3 reads CASSDLGRTNTGELFF. As DNA, the CDR3 is TGTGCCAGCAGTGATCTTGGGAGGACGAACACCGGGGAGCTGTTTTTT. Combining the CDR3 with reference TRBV25-1 and TRBJ2-2 gives the whole variable domain EADIYQTPRYLVIGTGKKITLECSQTMGHDKMYWYQQDPGMELHLIHYSYGVNSTEKGDLSSESTVSRIRTEHFPLTLESARPSHTSQYLCASSDLGRTNTGELFFGEGSRLTVL.

This chain links TRBV6-1 with TRBJ2-1, with a possible D match to TRBD1 (5 bases). The V end lost 6 bases, the J end lost 0 bases, and 9 bases lay between the germline ends. Germline CDR1 reads MNHNS; CDR2 reads SASEGT. This CDR3 contains 14 residues. The CDR3 region is CASRDTSSYNEQFF. The DNA for the CDR3 is TGTGCCAGCAGGGACACGAGCTCCTACAATGAGCAGTTCTTC.

J is TRBJ2-1 and V is TRBV2; weak D call: TRBD2 (5 bases). CDR3 length: 15 residues. Germline CDR1 SNHLY, CDR2 FYNNEI. The germline V and J ends were trimmed by 2 bases and 4 bases, with 12 bases remaining between them. The CDR3 DNA reads TGTGCCAGCAGTGAACTCTCGGGGAGTTACAATGAGCAGTTCTTC. This translates into CASSELSGSYNEQFF.

The CDR3 region has the DNA TGTGCCAGCAGTTCGACAGGGACGGGTCAAGAGACCCAGTACTTC. This gives the protein CASSSTGTGQETQYF. The V call is TRBV28, the J call TRBJ2-5; 7 nucleotides agree with TRBD1. Germline CDR1 reads MDHEN; CDR2 reads SYDVKM. This CDR3 is built from 15 residues. The ends lost 4 bases at V and 2 bases at J; junction bases unmatched: 7.

V usage is TRBV12-5 and J usage is TRBJ2-3, with TRBD1 identical over 8 bases. CDR3 length: 15 residues. Trimming cost V 6 bases and J 1 base; bases outside gene matches: 6. Germline assignment: CDR1 LGHNT and CDR2 FRNRAP. The CDR3 sequence is CASGPRGLGTDTQYF. CDR3 nucleotide sequence: TGTGCTAGTGGGCCCAGGGGGCTTGGCACAGATACGCAGTATTTT.

This clone was detected only once. The chain uses TRBV4-3 and TRBJ1-1; TRBD1 is a possible D gene (5 bases). V gave up 1 base and J gave up 4 bases, with 13 bases separating them. This CDR3 region has 15 residues. In germline, CDR1 is LGHNA, CDR2 YSLEER. As DNA, the CDR3 is TGCGCCAGCAGCCAAGTGGGACGCCCAGCCACTGAAGCTTTCTTT. Residues: CASSQVGRPATEAFF.

This clone has more than one count but fewer than ten. This rearrangement joins TRBV7-8 to TRBJ1-1; unclear D gene. The CDR3 extends over 13 amino acids. Germline CDR1 is SGHVS and CDR2 is FQNEAQ. V lost 5 bases and J 7 bases, leaving 14 bases between the germline ends. CDR3 sequence (DNA): TGTGCCAGCAGCCCCCACGTGGGGTATGAAGCTTTCTTT. As protein: CASSPHVGYEAFF.

This clone has just one count. The chain combines TRBV5-6 with TRBJ1-3; D is unclear. Trimming stripped 1 base from V and 2 bases from J, with 13 bases between. CDR1 and CDR2 from the germline V gene are SGHDT and YYEEEE. CDR3 length equals 16 residues. The CDR3 DNA follows: TGTGCCAGCAGCTTGTTTTCGTCTCTTACTGGAAACACCATATATTTT. Protein product: CASSLFSSLTGNTIYF.

The V and J genes are TRBV11-3 and TRBJ1-1; no clear D gene. Looked up from germline, CDR1 is SGHNT and CDR2 is YENEEA. This CDR3 region has 13 residues. The germline V and J ends were trimmed by 5 bases and 2 bases, with 9 bases remaining between them. CDR3 loop: CASSRGGNTEAFF. In DNA form, the CDR3 reads TGTGCCAGCAGCCGCGGCGGTAACACTGAAGCTTTCTTT.

The chain has TRBV15 and TRBJ2-2, with D perhaps TRBD1 (6 bases). There are 15 residues in the CDR3. CDR1 is LNHNV, CDR2 YYDKDF, per germline (reference sequence). Trimming stripped 5 bases from V and 4 bases from J, with 14 bases between. CDR3 bases: TGTGCCACCAGCCGACAGGCCAGGGGCACCGGGGAGCTGTTTTTT. Protein: CATSRQARGTGELFF.

The chain combines TRBV2 with TRBJ2-1, with D maybe TRBD2 (5 bases). There are 15 residues in the CDR3. Germline V lookup: CDR1 SNHLY, CDR2 FYNNEI. The germline V and J ends were trimmed by 6 bases and 5 bases, with 17 bases remaining between them. CDR3 sequence reads: CASSVGGWGNNEQFF. In nucleotides, the CDR3 is TGTGCCAGCAGCGTGGGCGGGTGGGGTAACAATGAGCAGTTCTTC.

Only one count was recorded for this clone. V and J are TRBV7-6 and TRBJ2-5; D is perhaps TRBD2 (6 bases). The germline V and J ends were trimmed by 2 bases and 5 bases, with 12 bases remaining between them. The CDR3 length is 14 residues. CDR1 and CDR2 (germline): SGHVS, FNYEAQ. CDR3 DNA sequence: TGTGCCAGCAGCTTAACCGGGGGAGGTGAGACCCAGTACTTC. Translated: CASSLTGGGETQYF.

This clone was observed once. This chain uses TRBV9 with TRBJ1-3, with TRBD1 as a possible D gene (5 bases). Looked up from germline, CDR1 is SGDLS and CDR2 is YYNGEE. CDR3 length: 15 amino acids. V was trimmed by 2 bases and J by 4 bases, leaving 13 bases between them. The CDR3 nucleotides are TGTGCCAGCAGCGTGGGGGATTCAGGCGGAAACACCATATATTTT. As protein: CASSVGDSGGNTIYF.

This clone appeared once. This sequence joins TRBV10-2 and TRBJ1-4; D unresolved. The CDR3 has 13 amino acids. Looked up from germline, CDR1 is WSHSY and CDR2 is SAAADI. The V gene lost 6 bases and the J gene lost 3 bases, with 8 bases spanning the gap. This CDR3 is CASRDLANEKLFF. CDR3 in DNA: TGCGCCAGCAGGGACCTAGCTAATGAAAAACTGTTTTTT.

The gene calls are TRBV5-6 and TRBJ1-1; D remains ambiguous. Germline V gene data show CDR1 as SGHDT and CDR2 as YYEEEE. This CDR3 contains 15 residues. Trimming left V 4 bases short and J 3 bases short, with 16 bases between. The CDR3 loop reads CASSGVGWGHTEAFF. CDR3 nucleotide sequence: TGTGCCAGCAGCGGGGTTGGATGGGGTCACACTGAAGCTTTCTTT.

This sequence joins TRBV27 and TRBJ2-3; 10 bases are shared with TRBD2. With 7 bases clipped from V and 8 bases from J, the junction kept 12 bases outside the gene matches. Germline V lookup: CDR1 MNHEY, CDR2 SMNVEV (reference sequence). CDR3 length: 15 residues. The CDR3: CASKSGGAFLSTQYF. CDR3 bases: TGTGCCAGCAAGAGCGGGGGGGCCTTTCTGAGTACGCAGTATTTT.